Listed below are T cell receptor beta chains from one sample, sequenced in a study of control samples from healthy donors and cancer patients. Libraries were prepared by immunoSEQ multiplex PCR; TCRdb keeps only in-frame clonotypes and omits some of them. This table holds about 200,000 clones. The specimen sequenced was blood. Every receptor here comes from a woman in her twenties or thirties in good health. Both conserved end residues are part of each CDR3. The D gene is left open where the match is weak. Not all rows give a size; the values are once, few, many and, for expanded clones, a class.

D gene	V gene	clone size	J gene	CDR3 DNA	CDR3 protein
.	TRBV7-2	.	TRBJ2-1	TGTGCCAGCAGCTTACAGTCGACAGGAGAGCAGTTCTTC	CASSLQSTGEQFF
.	TRBV10-1	.	TRBJ2-7	TGCGCCAGCACAAGGGTCCTCCAAAACTACGAGCAGTACTTC	CASTRVLQNYEQYF
.	TRBV29-1	.	TRBJ2-2	TGCAGCGTCGCCCAGGGGACCGGGGAGCTGTTTTTT	CSVAQGTGELFF
.	TRBV9	.	TRBJ1-6	TGTGCCAGCAGCGTAGGTTTCGCTGTCCAGAATTCACCCCTCCACTTT	CASSVGFAVQNSPLHF
.	TRBV6-4	.	TRBJ1-2	TGTGCCAGCAGTGACTCAGGGTACTATGGCTACACCTTC	CASSDSGYYGYTF
.	TRBV28	.	TRBJ2-3	TGTGCCAGCAGTTCGTGGACAGCCACAGATACGCAGTATTTT	CASSSWTATDTQYF
.	TRBV7-2	.	TRBJ1-1	TGTGCCAGCAGCCCGCGCGCGGGAGAGGGGGAAGCTTTCTTT	CASSPRAGEGEAFF
.	TRBV27	.	TRBJ2-1	TGTGCCAGCAGTTCGTCACTAGCAGGGGGAGACAATGAGCAGTTCTTC	CASSSSLAGGDNEQFF
TRBD1	TRBV18	.	TRBJ1-1	TGTGCCAGCTCACAGACAGGGAGGTCCACTGAAGCTTTCTTT	CASSQTGRSTEAFF
.	TRBV10-3	.	TRBJ2-5	TGTGCCATCAGTGGGACCCGGGGGACCCAGTACTTC	CAISGTRGTQYF
.	TRBV24-1	.	TRBJ2-7	TGTGCCACCAGCAGAACCAGGGAGGCGAGATACGAGCAGTACTTC	CATSRTREARYEQYF
TRBD1	TRBV6-6	.	TRBJ2-7	TGTGCCAGCAGTTACGGGACAGGGAACTCCTACGAGCAGTACTTC	CASSYGTGNSYEQYF
.	TRBV4-1	.	TRBJ1-5	TGCGCCAGCAGCCAAGAAAGTCTAGGAAGGGGGGCTCAGCCCCAGCATTTT	CASSQESLGRGAQPQHF
TRBD1	TRBV4-3	.	TRBJ1-1	TGCGCCAGCAGCCAGGAACGACAGGGAGGGAACACTGAAGCTTTCTTT	CASSQERQGGNTEAFF
.	TRBV28	.	TRBJ1-5	TGTGCCAGCAGTTTAGCCCAGAATCAGCCCCAGCATTTT	CASSLAQNQPQHF
.	TRBV5-1	.	TRBJ1-3	TGCGCCAGCAGCTTGGAGCAGGGAGGACCTGGAAACACCATATATTTT	CASSLEQGGPGNTIYF
TRBD1	TRBV6-5	.	TRBJ1-2	TGTGCCAGCAGTTACGGGGACAGCTATGGCTACACCTTC	CASSYGDSYGYTF
TRBD1	TRBV7-9	.	TRBJ1-4	TGTGCCAGCAGCTTACAGGGGGGCAATGAAAAACTGTTTTTT	CASSLQGGNEKLFF
.	TRBV28	.	TRBJ2-1	TGTGCCAGCAGTGAGCAGGGGAAACGGACGTTCTTC	CASSEQGKRTFF
.	TRBV28	.	TRBJ1-1	TGTGCCAGCAGTTGGGTGACTGAAGCTTTCTTT	CASSWVTEAFF
TRBD1	TRBV10-3	medium-sized	TRBJ1-1	TGTGCCATCAGTCCTGGACAGGCGATAAACACTGAAGCTTTCTTT	CAISPGQAINTEAFF
.	TRBV6-5	.	TRBJ2-1	TGTGCCAGCAGTACCCTCGAGGGTTCTGAGCAGTTCTTC	CASSTLEGSEQFF
TRBD2	TRBV13	.	TRBJ2-7	TGTGCCAGCAGCTTACGATTCGTAGCGGGGGCCCCTGGGGTGCAGTACTTC	CASSLRFVAGAPGVQYF
TRBD1	TRBV20-1	.	TRBJ2-2	TGCAGTGCTAGTGGGGAAGGGGGCGCGGACGCCCACGGGGAGCTGTTTTTT	CSASGEGGADAHGELFF
.	TRBV10-2	.	TRBJ2-7	TGCGCCAGCAGTGGAGGGCGGACCTACGAGCAGTACTTC	CASSGGRTYEQYF
TRBD2	TRBV28	.	TRBJ2-1	TGTGCCAGCAGCTCCCGTCTCGGACTAGCGGGGAACAATGAGCAGTTCTTC	CASSSRLGLAGNNEQFF
TRBD1	TRBV28	.	TRBJ1-1	TGTGCCAGCAAAAGAGACAGGGTTACTGAAGCTTTCTTT	CASKRDRVTEAFF